Listed below are T cell receptor beta chains from one sample, sequenced in a study of T cell responses to AZD1222 COVID-19 vaccine. Sequencing used immunoSEQ multiplex PCR; TCRdb keeps in-frame clones, though not all of them. This sample has more than 120,000 clones; approximately 89% occur once, and the top ten carry 1.5% to 2%. The material sequenced was peripheral blood, taken 28 days after the second AZD1222 dose. Receptors were obtained from an adult who received the AZD1222 COVID-19 vaccine. CDR3s include the opening cysteine and the closing phenylalanine or tryptophan. D genes are given only for firm matches.

J gene: TRBJ2-5
V gene: TRBV5-1
D gene: -
CDR3 DNA: TGCGCCAGCAGCTTGGCGCCCGGCGGACGAGAGACCCAGTACTTC
CDR3 protein: CASSLAPGGRETQYF

J gene: TRBJ1-1
V gene: TRBV28
D gene: -
CDR3 DNA: TGTGCCAGCAGGGGGTCTTTCAGCACTGAAGCTTTCTTT
CDR3 protein: CASRGSFSTEAFF

J gene: TRBJ1-2
V gene: TRBV12-5
D gene: TRBD1
CDR3 DNA: TGTGCTAGTGGGAGCCCAATACAGGGGGCGAACTATGGCTACACCTTC
CDR3 protein: CASGSPIQGANYGYTF

J gene: TRBJ2-2
V gene: TRBV5-6
D gene: TRBD1
CDR3 DNA: TGTGCCAGCAGCTTGGTTGGGGACAGGGGGTACACCGGGGAGCTGTTTTTT
CDR3 protein: CASSLVGDRGYTGELFF

J gene: TRBJ1-1
V gene: TRBV30
D gene: -
CDR3 DNA: TGTGCCTGGAGATACGGGGCGAGCACTGAAGCTTTCTTT
CDR3 protein: CAWRYGASTEAFF

J gene: TRBJ2-7
V gene: TRBV4-3
D gene: -
CDR3 DNA: TGCGCCAGCAGCCAAGATCTGGACCCGGGACAACGACTCCATGGGGTTTCCTACGAGCAGTACTTC
CDR3 protein: CASSQDLDPGQRLHGVSYEQYF

J gene: TRBJ1-2
V gene: TRBV30
D gene: -
CDR3 DNA: TGTGCCTGGAGGGAAAGGGGGGCTAACTATGGCTACACCTTC
CDR3 protein: CAWRERGANYGYTF

J gene: TRBJ1-1
V gene: TRBV6-2/TRBV6-3
D gene: TRBD1
CDR3 DNA: TGTGCCAGCAGTTACTTTTGGGGACAGATGAACACTGAAGCTTTCTTT
CDR3 protein: CASSYFWGQMNTEAFF

J gene: TRBJ2-1
V gene: TRBV4-3
D gene: -
CDR3 DNA: TGCGCCAGCAGCCAAGATAGCGGTTCCTACAATGAGCAGTTCTTC
CDR3 protein: CASSQDSGSYNEQFF

J gene: TRBJ1-1
V gene: TRBV27
D gene: TRBD1
CDR3 DNA: TGTGCCAGCAGTCTCGGGGCCAACCGGGACAGGGCCAAGGCTTTCTTT
CDR3 protein: CASSLGANRDRAKAFF

J gene: TRBJ1-1
V gene: TRBV6-5
D gene: -
CDR3 DNA: TGTGCCAGCACCCAGGGCGTTATGAACACTGAAGCTTTCTTT
CDR3 protein: CASTQGVMNTEAFF

J gene: TRBJ2-3
V gene: TRBV7-2
D gene: -
CDR3 DNA: TGTGCCAGCAGCTTACAGGTGACGGATACGCAGTATTTT
CDR3 protein: CASSLQVTDTQYF

J gene: TRBJ2-1
V gene: TRBV19
D gene: -
CDR3 DNA: TGTGCCAGCAGCCCCGGGACCCGAACCTACAATGAGCAGTTCTTC
CDR3 protein: CASSPGTRTYNEQFF

J gene: TRBJ2-7
V gene: TRBV6-2/TRBV6-3
D gene: -
CDR3 DNA: TGTGCCAGCAGTTGGGACCGGACCTACGAGCAGTACTTC
CDR3 protein: CASSWDRTYEQYF

J gene: TRBJ1-1
V gene: TRBV7-2
D gene: -
CDR3 DNA: TGTGCCAGCAGCGGATCGGTGGGCACTGAAGCTTTCTTT
CDR3 protein: CASSGSVGTEAFF

J gene: TRBJ1-1
V gene: TRBV7-2
D gene: -
CDR3 DNA: TGTGCCAGCAGCTTAGTTGGAGTTGGGGAAGCTTTCTTT
CDR3 protein: CASSLVGVGEAFF

J gene: TRBJ2-5
V gene: TRBV6-5
D gene: -
CDR3 DNA: TGTGCCAGCACCTTAACCGGGACCCAGTACTTC
CDR3 protein: CASTLTGTQYF